A selection of T cell receptor beta chains follows, all from one sample in a study of blood T cells in healthy people across ages. TCRdb called the 5' RACE reads again in MiXCR, with one record for every CDR3 protein. This table has 780,000 or so distinct CDR3 sequences, approximately 25% appearing once. Separately, the same data were catalogued under a study of T cells of mothers and their children.

The source material was blood. The source of these receptors is a boy younger than 18 in good health. CDR3s include the opening cysteine and the closing phenylalanine or tryptophan. D genes are given only for firm matches. Some rows have no size entry. The others give once, few or many, or a class for an expanded clone.

V gene	D gene	clone size	J gene	CDR3 length	CDR3 DNA	CDR3 protein
TRBV6-2/TRBV6-3	-	-	TRBJ1-5	13	TGTGCCAGCAGTTACACCACCGGACAGCCCCAGCATTTT	CASSYTTGQPQHF
TRBV27	-	few	TRBJ1-6	14	TGTGCCAGCAGGACTCCGGGACTTAATTCACCCCTCCACTTT	CASRTPGLNSPLHF
TRBV25-1	-	-	TRBJ2-4	14	TGTGCCAGCACTAGCCAAAGAGACCAAAACATTCAGTACTTC	CASTSQRDQNIQYF
TRBV7-8	TRBD2	few	TRBJ2-1	17	TGTGCCAGCAGCTTTGGCCCGACTAGCGGAGATTACAATGAGCAGTTCTTC	CASSFGPTSGDYNEQFF
TRBV20-1	TRBD2	-	TRBJ2-4	15	TGCAGTGCAGGGACTAGCGGAATAGCCAAAAACATTCAGTACTTC	CSAGTSGIAKNIQYF
TRBV12-3/TRBV12-4	-	-	TRBJ2-4	15	TGTGCCAGCAGTTTTGGTTCGGGGGCCAAAAACATTCAGTACTTC	CASSFGSGAKNIQYF
TRBV20-1	TRBD2	few	TRBJ2-1	17	TGCAGTGCTAGTACGGCTAGCGGTAAGATCTCCTACAATGAGCAGTTCTTC	CSASTASGKISYNEQFF
TRBV29-1	-	-	TRBJ2-1	16	TGCAGCGTTGAAGATCTTCTAGGGGGGGCCGAGAATGAGCAGTTCTTC	CSVEDLLGGAENEQFF
TRBV6-1	TRBD1	-	TRBJ1-1	13	TGTGCCACCCCAGGGGGCCGAGGGACTGAAGCTTTCTTT	CATPGGRGTEAFF
TRBV20-1	-	-	TRBJ2-7	14	TGCAGTGCCGATCCGCTCGCGGGGAACTACGAGCAGTACTTC	CSADPLAGNYEQYF
TRBV13	TRBD2	many	TRBJ2-5	15	TGTGCCAGCAGCTTAGTGGGAGGGCACCAAGAGACCCAGTACTTC	CASSLVGGHQETQYF
TRBV20-1	-	-	TRBJ1-2	13	TGCAGTGCTAGTGCGACAGAGAACTATGGCTACACCTTC	CSASATENYGYTF
TRBV6-2/TRBV6-3	TRBD1	few	TRBJ2-7	15	TGTGCCAGCACCCGCAGCGACAGGGCTCACTACGAGCAGTACTTC	CASTRSDRAHYEQYF
TRBV10-3	-	-	TRBJ1-1	13	TGTGCCATCAGTGATGCGAGCGGCACTGAAGCTTTCTTT	CAISDASGTEAFF
TRBV9	TRBD2	few	TRBJ2-3	16	TGTGCCAGCAGCCCACAAAGACTAGCGGCTACAGATACGCAGTATTTT	CASSPQRLAATDTQYF
TRBV12-5	TRBD1	-	TRBJ1-2	16	TGTGCTAGTGGTTTGGTACGGGACAGGCCTAACTATGGCTACACCTTC	CASGLVRDRPNYGYTF
TRBV7-8	TRBD1	-	TRBJ1-1	15	TGTGCCAGCAGCCTGACACAGGGGGCCAACACTGAAGCTTTCTTT	CASSLTQGANTEAFF
TRBV28	-	-	TRBJ2-1	15	TGTGCCAGCAGTTTCCCGACCCATCCATACAATGAGCAGTTCTTC	CASSFPTHPYNEQFF
TRBV18	TRBD2	few	TRBJ2-7	14	TGTGCCAGCTCACCCCCCGGCGGGAGAAGCGAGCAGTACTTC	CASSPPGGRSEQYF
TRBV2	-	few	TRBJ2-1	14	TGTGCCAGCAGGAACAGGAGCTCCTACAATGAGCAGTTCTTC	CASRNRSSYNEQFF
TRBV20-1	-	few	TRBJ1-5	14	TGCAGTGGGGGGGACGCTCTGGGCAATCAGCCCCAGCATTTT	CSGGDALGNQPQHF
TRBV24-1	-	-	TRBJ2-7	14	TGTGCCACCAGCTCAGGGAAAGGCTCCTACGAGCAGTACTTC	CATSSGKGSYEQYF
TRBV28	-	-	TRBJ2-2	15	TGTGCCAGCAGTTTTTTCGGCAGAAACACCGGGGAGCTGTTTTTT	CASSFFGRNTGELFF
TRBV6-5	-	-	TRBJ2-7	14	TGTGCCAGCAGTTTGTGGGAGAAGCCCTACGAGCAGTACTTC	CASSLWEKPYEQYF
TRBV9	TRBD1	once	TRBJ2-7	15	TGTGCCAGCAGCGCTGACAGGGGGTTTATCGACGAGCAGTACTTC	CASSADRGFIDEQYF
TRBV3-1	-	few	TRBJ2-4	15	TGTGCCAGCAGCCAAGAGGGCCTGGCCAAAAACATTCAGTACTTC	CASSQEGLAKNIQYF
TRBV6-1	-	-	TRBJ2-7	12	TGTGCCAGCAGTGAAGCCGGGGAGAGGCAGTACTTC	CASSEAGERQYF
TRBV5-5	TRBD1	few	TRBJ1-1	16	TGTGCCAGCAGCCCGGGACAGGGGGTGAGGTTCACTGAAGCTTTCTTT	CASSPGQGVRFTEAFF
TRBV5-1	TRBD1	-	TRBJ1-4	15	TGCGCCAGCAGCCGACAGACAGGGGGTGATGAAAAACTGTTTTTT	CASSRQTGGDEKLFF
TRBV4-2	-	few	TRBJ2-7	14	TGTGCCAGCAGCCAAGGGACGGAATTCTACGAGCAGTACTTC	CASSQGTEFYEQYF
TRBV29-1	-	-	TRBJ2-3	15	TGCAGCGTTGAGCCCCGAGGTGGAGGGACAGATACGCAGTATTTT	CSVEPRGGGTDTQYF
TRBV7-3	-	-	TRBJ2-7	15	TGTGCCAGCAGCTTAATTGGCGGGACAGCTTACGAGCAGTACTTC	CASSLIGGTAYEQYF
TRBV7-9	TRBD1	few	TRBJ1-1	14	TGTGCCAGCAGCTTAACAACAGGGGCCGCCGAAGCTTTCTTT	CASSLTTGAAEAFF
TRBV29-1	TRBD2	-	TRBJ2-5	14	TGCAGCGTCCGCTGGGAGGGGACCGGGGAGACCCAGTACTTC	CSVRWEGTGETQYF
TRBV7-2	-	-	TRBJ2-6	17	TGTGCCAGCAGCCATCCCGGTCCAGGGGCTGGGGCCAACGTCCTGACTTTC	CASSHPGPGAGANVLTF
TRBV7-7	TRBD1	-	TRBJ2-2	17	TGTGCTAGCAGCCCCACCCGGGACAGGGGGCGTCTCGGGGAGCTGTTTTTT	CASSPTRDRGRLGELFF
TRBV7-2	-	-	TRBJ1-5	14	TGTGCCAGCAGCCCTTCGACTAGCACAGATACGCAGCATTTT	CASSPSTSTDTQHF
TRBV7-3	TRBD2	few	TRBJ2-3	14	TGTGCCAGCAGCAGAAGCGGGGGGAGGGATACGCAGTATTTT	CASSRSGGRDTQYF
TRBV20-1	-	-	TRBJ1-1	14	TGCAGTGCGGAGGGGCAGGGAAGGGGCACTGAAGCTTTCTTT	CSAEGQGRGTEAFF
TRBV6-5	-	few	TRBJ1-2	13	TGTGCCAGCAGTAACGGACGGGCCTATGGCTACACCTTC	CASSNGRAYGYTF
TRBV5-1	-	-	TRBJ2-5	15	TGCGCCAGCAGCCCATCCTATGAAGCACAAGAGACCCAGTGCTTC	CASSPSYEAQETQCF
TRBV9	-	-	TRBJ1-1	15	TGTGCCAGCAGCGTAGGACAGGCCCGTGGCACTGAAGCTTTCTTT	CASSVGQARGTEAFF
TRBV29-1	-	few	TRBJ2-1	16	TGCAGCGTTGTGCCCTATTTGGGAATAGAACACAATGAGCAGTTCTTC	CSVVPYLGIEHNEQFF
TRBV15	-	-	TRBJ2-1	16	TGTGCCACCAGCGGTTGGGCGGGCAAGAACAACAATGAGCAGTTCTTC	CATSGWAGKNNNEQFF
TRBV5-1	TRBD1	few	TRBJ2-7	16	TGCGCCAGCAGCTTGTCCCCGGACAGGGGGCTCTACGAGCAGTACTTC	CASSLSPDRGLYEQYF
TRBV29-1	-	few	TRBJ2-7	12	TGCAGCGTTGGGGACGCAACCTACGAGCAGTACTTC	CSVGDATYEQYF
TRBV7-2	TRBD1	few	TRBJ2-5	17	TGTGCCAGCAGCTTAGCTCTAAGGACAGGAATTCAAGAGACCCAGTACTTC	CASSLALRTGIQETQYF
TRBV10-3	-	-	TRBJ2-2	14	TGTGCCATCAGGGCTAGCACGAACACCGGGGAGCTGTTTTTT	CAIRASTNTGELFF
TRBV29-1	-	-	TRBJ2-1	14	TGCAGCGGTATGGGTTCCAGCTCCTACAATGAGCAGTTCTTC	CSGMGSSSYNEQFF
TRBV10-3	TRBD1	few	TRBJ1-2	15	TGTGCCATCAGTGAAGTAGGGGGCAGGGAAAATGGCTACACCTTC	CAISEVGGRENGYTF
TRBV25-1	-	-	TRBJ1-2	13	TGTGCCAGCAGTAGGGCCGGCAACTATGGCTACACCTTC	CASSRAGNYGYTF
TRBV7-8	-	few	TRBJ2-1	12	TGTGCCAGCACCGCTGGCCCCAATGAGCAGTTCTTC	CASTAGPNEQFF
TRBV7-9	TRBD1	-	TRBJ1-4	15	TGTGCCAGCAGCTTGCGAGACAGGGGAAGGGAAAAACTGTTTTTT	CASSLRDRGREKLFF
TRBV18	-	-	TRBJ1-2	18	TGTGCCAGCTCACCGACAGGAGGGTTGGATTCCCCGAACTATGGCTACACCTTC	CASSPTGGLDSPNYGYTF
TRBV2	-	once	TRBJ2-6	16	TGTGCCAGCAGTTATGACGGGGGCTCTGGGGCCAACGTCCTGACTTTC	CASSYDGGSGANVLTF